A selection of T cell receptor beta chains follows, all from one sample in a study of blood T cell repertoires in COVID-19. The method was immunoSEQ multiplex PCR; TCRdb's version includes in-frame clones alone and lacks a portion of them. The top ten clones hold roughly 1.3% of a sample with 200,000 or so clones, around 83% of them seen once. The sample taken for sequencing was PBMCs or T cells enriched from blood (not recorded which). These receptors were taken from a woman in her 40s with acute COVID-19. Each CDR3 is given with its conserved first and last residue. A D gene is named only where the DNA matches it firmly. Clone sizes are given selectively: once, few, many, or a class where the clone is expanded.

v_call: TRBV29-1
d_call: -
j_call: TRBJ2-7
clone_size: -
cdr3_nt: TGCAGCGCCCGGGGGGGGACAGGGAAGATCCACGAGCAGTACTTC
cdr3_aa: CSARGGTGKIHEQYF

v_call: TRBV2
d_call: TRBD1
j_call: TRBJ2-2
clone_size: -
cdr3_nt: TGTGCCAGCAGTGGACAGGGTGTTACCGGGGAGCTGTTTTTT
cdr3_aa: CASSGQGVTGELFF

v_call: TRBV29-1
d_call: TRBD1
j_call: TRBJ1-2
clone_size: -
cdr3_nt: TGCAGCGTTGTGCCTCAGGGGGCCTGGGGCTACACCTTC
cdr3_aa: CSVVPQGAWGYTF

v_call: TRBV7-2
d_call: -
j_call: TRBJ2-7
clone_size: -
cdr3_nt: TGTGCCAGCAGCTTAGAAGCGGCAACTAACGAGCAGTACTTC
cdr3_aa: CASSLEAATNEQYF

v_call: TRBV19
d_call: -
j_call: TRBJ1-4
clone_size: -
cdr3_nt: TGTGCCAGTAGTCCTAGGACAGTTCAGGGGTCGGAAAATGAAAAACTGTTTTTT
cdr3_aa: CASSPRTVQGSENEKLFF

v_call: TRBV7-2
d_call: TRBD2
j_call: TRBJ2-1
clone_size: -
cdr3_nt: TGTGCCAGCAGCTTAGAGGGTGTCGTTGGGACTATTGAGCAGTTCTTC
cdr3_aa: CASSLEGVVGTIEQFF

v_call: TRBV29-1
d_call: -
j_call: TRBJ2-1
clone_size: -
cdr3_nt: TGCAGCGTTGACCGGCGCGGGAACCATGAGCAGTTCTTC
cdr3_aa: CSVDRRGNHEQFF

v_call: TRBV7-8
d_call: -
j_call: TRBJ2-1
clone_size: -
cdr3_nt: TGTGCCAGCAGCCCACTAGCAAGGGGTGAGCAGTTCTTC
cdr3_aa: CASSPLARGEQFF

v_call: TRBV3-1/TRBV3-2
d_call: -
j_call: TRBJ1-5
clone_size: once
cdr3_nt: TGTGCCAGCAGCCCACAGGTCAGCAATCAGCCCCAGCATTTT
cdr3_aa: CASSPQVSNQPQHF

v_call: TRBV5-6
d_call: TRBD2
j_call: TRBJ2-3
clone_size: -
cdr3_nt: TGTGCCAGCAGCTTGGCGAATAGCGGGGTTCGCACAGATACGCAGTATTTT
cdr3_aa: CASSLANSGVRTDTQYF

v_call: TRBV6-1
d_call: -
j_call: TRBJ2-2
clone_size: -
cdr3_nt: TGTGCCAGCAGTGAAGCGGCAGGGAGGGGGACCGGGGAGCTGTTTTTT
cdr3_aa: CASSEAAGRGTGELFF

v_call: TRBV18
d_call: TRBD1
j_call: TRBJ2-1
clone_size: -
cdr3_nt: TGTGCCAGCTCACCATCCGGGACAGGAAGAAATGAGCAGTTCTTC
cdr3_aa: CASSPSGTGRNEQFF

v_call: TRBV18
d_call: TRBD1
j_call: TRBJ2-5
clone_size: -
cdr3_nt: TGTGCCAGCTCACCCGGACAGGGAGAGACCCAGTACTTC
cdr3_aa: CASSPGQGETQYF

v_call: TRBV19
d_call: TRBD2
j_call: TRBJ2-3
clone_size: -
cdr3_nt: TGTGCCAGTAGCCTTCCTAGGTTCGGGACTAGCCCTAGCACAGATACGCAGTATTTT
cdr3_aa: CASSLPRFGTSPSTDTQYF

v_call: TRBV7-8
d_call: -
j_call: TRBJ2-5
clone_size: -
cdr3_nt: TGTGCCAGCAGCCCACCCTCGCTAGGAGAGACCCAGTACTTC
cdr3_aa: CASSPPSLGETQYF

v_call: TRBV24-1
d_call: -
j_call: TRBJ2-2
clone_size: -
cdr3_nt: TGTGCCACAAGTCGCGGGGCCGGGGAGCTGTTTTTT
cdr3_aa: CATSRGAGELFF

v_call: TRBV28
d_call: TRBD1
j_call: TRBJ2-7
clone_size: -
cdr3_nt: TGTGCCAGCAGTCCACATGGGACAGGGGCCTACGAGCAGTACTTC
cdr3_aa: CASSPHGTGAYEQYF

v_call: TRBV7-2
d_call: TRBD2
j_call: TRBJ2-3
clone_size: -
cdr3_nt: TGTGCCAGCAGCTCAACCGGGACTAGGGCAGATACGCAGTATTTT
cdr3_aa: CASSSTGTRADTQYF

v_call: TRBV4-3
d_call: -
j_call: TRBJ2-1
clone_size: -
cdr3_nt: TGCGCCAGCAGCCAAGTTATTTACAATGAGCAGTTCTTC
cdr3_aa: CASSQVIYNEQFF

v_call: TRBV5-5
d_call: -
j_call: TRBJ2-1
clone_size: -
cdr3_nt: TGTGCCAGCAGCTTGGGGGGGCAGAGCTCCTACAATGAGCAGTTCTTC
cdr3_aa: CASSLGGQSSYNEQFF

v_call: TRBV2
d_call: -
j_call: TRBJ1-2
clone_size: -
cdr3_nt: TGTGCCAGCAGTGATTTTCGGGGGCGGGGGGCCCGAGGCTACACCTTC
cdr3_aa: CASSDFRGRGARGYTF

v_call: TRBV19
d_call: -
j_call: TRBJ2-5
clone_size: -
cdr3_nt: TGTGCCAGTAGTATAGGGGTACAGGGCATTCAAGAGACCCAGTACTTC
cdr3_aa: CASSIGVQGIQETQYF

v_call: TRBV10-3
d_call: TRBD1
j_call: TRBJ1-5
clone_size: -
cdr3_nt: TGTGCCATCGGAGGGGGCAGCAATCAGCCCCAGCATTTT
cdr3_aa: CAIGGGSNQPQHF

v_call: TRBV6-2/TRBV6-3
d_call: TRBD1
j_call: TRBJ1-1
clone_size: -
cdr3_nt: TGTGCCAGCAGTTATGGCGGGACAGTCGGCCTCTCAGCTTTCTTT
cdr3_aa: CASSYGGTVGLSAFF

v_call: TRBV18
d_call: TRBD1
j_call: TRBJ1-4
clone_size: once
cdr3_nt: TGTGCCAGCTCGCCGGACAGGGCTCCTAATGAAAAACTGTTTTTT
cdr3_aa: CASSPDRAPNEKLFF

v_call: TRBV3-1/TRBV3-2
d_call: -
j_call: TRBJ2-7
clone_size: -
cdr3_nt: TGTGCCAGCAGCTACTCTTACGAGCAGTACTTC
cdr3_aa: CASSYSYEQYF

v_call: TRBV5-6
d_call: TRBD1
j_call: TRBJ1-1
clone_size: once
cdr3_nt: TGTGCCAGCAGCCTGGTGGACAGGGAGGGGGGAGCTTTCTTT
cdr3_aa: CASSLVDREGGAFF

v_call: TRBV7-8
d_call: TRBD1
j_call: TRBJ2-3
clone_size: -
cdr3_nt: TGTGCCAGCAGCTCGTCCCGGGACAGGGGAGGGTTAGATACGCAGTATTTT
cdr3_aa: CASSSSRDRGGLDTQYF

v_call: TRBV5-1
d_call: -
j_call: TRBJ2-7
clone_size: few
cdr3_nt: TGCGCCAGCAGCCCTACGCGGGGTTCCTACGAGCAGTACTTC
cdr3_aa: CASSPTRGSYEQYF